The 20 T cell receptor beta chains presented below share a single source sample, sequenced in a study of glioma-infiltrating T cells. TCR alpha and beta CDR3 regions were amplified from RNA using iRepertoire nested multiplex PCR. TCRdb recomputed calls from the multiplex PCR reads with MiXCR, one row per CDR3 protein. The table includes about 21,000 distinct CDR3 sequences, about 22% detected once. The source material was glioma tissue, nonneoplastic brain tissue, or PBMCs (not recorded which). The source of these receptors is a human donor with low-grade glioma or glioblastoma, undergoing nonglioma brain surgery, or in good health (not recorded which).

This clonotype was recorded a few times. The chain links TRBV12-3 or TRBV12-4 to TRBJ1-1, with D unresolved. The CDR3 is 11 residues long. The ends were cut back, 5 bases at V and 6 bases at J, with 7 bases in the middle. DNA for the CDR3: TGTGCCAGCAGTGTACTGGCTGAAGCTTTCTTT. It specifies CASSVLAEAFF.

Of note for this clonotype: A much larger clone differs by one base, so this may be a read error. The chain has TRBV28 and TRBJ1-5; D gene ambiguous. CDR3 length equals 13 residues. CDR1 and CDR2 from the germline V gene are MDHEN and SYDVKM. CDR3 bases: TGTGCCAGCAGGAAAGGTTGGGATCAGACCCAGCATTTT. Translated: CASRKGWDQTQHF.

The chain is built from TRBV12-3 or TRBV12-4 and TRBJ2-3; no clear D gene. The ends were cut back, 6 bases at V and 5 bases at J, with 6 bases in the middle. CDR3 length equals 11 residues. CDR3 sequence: CASRSLDTQYF. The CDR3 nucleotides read TGTGCCAGCAGATCGTTAGATACGCAGTATTTT.

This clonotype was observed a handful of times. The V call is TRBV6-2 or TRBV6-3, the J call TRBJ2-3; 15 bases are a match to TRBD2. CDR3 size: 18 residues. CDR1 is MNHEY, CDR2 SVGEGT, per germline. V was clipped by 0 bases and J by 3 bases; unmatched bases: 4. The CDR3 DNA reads TGTGCCAGCAGTTACTCGCCCGGGACTAGCGGGGGGACAGATACGCAGTATTTT. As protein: CASSYSPGTSGGTDTQYF.

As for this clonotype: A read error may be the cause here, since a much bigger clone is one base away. The CDR3 protein is CASSVRVYVGDTEAFF. The CDR3 DNA follows: TGTGCCAGCAGCGTCCGTGTATATGTAGGGGACACTGAAGCTTTCTTT. V is TRBV7-2 and J is TRBJ1-1, with a tentative D call TRBD1 (5 bases). From germline, CDR1 is SGHTA and CDR2 FQGNSA. There are 16 residues in the CDR3. Trimming took 5 bases from V and 3 from J, leaving 19 bases between them.

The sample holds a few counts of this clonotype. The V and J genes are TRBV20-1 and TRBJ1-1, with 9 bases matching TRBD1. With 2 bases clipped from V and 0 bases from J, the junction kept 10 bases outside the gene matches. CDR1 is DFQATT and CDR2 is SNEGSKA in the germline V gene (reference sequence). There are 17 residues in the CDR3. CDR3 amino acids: CSARYGVGTGMNTEAFF. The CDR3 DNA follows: TGCAGTGCTAGATATGGCGTGGGGACAGGGATGAACACTGAAGCTTTCTTT.

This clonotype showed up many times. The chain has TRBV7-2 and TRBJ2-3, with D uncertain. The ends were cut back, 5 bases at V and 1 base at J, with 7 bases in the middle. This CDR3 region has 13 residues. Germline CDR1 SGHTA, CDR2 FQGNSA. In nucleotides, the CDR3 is TGTGCCAGCAGCCCCTACCGCACAGATACGCAGTATTTT. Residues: CASSPYRTDTQYF.

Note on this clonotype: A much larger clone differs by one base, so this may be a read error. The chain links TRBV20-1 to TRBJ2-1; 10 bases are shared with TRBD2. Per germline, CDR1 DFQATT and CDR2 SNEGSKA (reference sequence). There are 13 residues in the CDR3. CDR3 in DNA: TGCGGTGCCCATAGCGGGGGGTTGTATGAGCAGTTCTTC. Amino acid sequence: CGAHSGGLYEQFF.

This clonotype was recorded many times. Here the CDR3 reads CASSLDLGNQPQHF. DNA of the CDR3: TGTGCCAGCAGCCTGGACCTTGGCAATCAGCCCCAGCATTTT. The chain recombines TRBV11-2 with TRBJ1-5, with D hard to call. Germline V gene sequence: CDR1 SGHAT, CDR2 FQNNGV. The CDR3 runs to 14 residues. V was cut by 5 bases and J by 2 bases, with 10 bases left in between.

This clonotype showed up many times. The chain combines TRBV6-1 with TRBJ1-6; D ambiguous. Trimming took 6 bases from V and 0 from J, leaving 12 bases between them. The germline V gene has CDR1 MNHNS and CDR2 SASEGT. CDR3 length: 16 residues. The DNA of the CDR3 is TGTGCCAGCAGACCTCGACTGAGCTCCTATAATTCACCCCTCCACTTT. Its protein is CASRPRLSSYNSPLHF.

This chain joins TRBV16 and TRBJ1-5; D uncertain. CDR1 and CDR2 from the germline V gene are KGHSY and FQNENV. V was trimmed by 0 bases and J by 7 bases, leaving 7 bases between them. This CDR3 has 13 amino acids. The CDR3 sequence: CASSQSRQQPQHF. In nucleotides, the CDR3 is TGTGCCAGCAGCCAATCGCGACAACAGCCCCAGCATTTT. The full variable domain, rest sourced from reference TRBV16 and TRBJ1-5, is GEEVAQTPKHLVRGEGQKAKLYCAPIKGHSYVFWYQQVLKNEFKFLISFQNENVFDETGMPKERFSAKCLPNSPCSLEIQATKLEDSAVYFCASSQSRQQPQHFGDGTRLSIL.

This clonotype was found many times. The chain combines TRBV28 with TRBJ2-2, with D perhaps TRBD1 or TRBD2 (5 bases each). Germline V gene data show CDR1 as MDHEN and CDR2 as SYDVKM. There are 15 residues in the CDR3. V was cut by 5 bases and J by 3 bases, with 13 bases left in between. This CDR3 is CASSTGTLDTGELFF. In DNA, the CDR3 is TGTGCCAGCAGTACCGGGACGTTGGACACCGGGGAGCTGTTTTTT.

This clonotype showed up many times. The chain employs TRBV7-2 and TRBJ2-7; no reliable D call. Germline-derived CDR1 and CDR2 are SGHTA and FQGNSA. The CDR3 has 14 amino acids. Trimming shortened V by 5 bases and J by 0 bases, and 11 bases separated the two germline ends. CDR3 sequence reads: CASSPGHHSYEQYF. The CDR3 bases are TGTGCCAGCAGCCCGGGTCACCACTCCTACGAGCAGTACTTC.

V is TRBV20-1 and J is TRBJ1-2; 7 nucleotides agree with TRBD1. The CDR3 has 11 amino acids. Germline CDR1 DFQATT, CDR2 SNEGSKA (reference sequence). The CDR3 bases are TGCAGCCTAGACAGGGCCCATGGCTACACCTTC. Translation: CSLDRAHGYTF.

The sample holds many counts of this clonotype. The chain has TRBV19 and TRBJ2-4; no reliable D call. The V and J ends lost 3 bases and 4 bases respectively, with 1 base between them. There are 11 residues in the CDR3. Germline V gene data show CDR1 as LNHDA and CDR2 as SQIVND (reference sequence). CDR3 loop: CASSMKNIQYF. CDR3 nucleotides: TGTGCCAGTAGTATGAAAAACATTCAGTACTTC.

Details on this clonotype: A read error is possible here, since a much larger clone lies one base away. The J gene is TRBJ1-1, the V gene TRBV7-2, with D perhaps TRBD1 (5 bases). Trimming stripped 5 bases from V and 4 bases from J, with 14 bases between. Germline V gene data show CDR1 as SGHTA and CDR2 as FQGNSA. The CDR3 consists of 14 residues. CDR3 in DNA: TGTGCCAGCAGCGCTCAGGGTGGTGGCACTGAAGCTTTCTTT. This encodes CASSAQGGGTEAFF.

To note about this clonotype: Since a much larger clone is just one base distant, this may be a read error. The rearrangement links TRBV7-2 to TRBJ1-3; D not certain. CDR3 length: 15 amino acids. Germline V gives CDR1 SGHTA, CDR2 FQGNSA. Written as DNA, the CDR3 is TGTGCCAGCAGTAAAACCAGATTAGAAGAAAACAACATATATTTT. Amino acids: CASSKTRLEENNIYF.

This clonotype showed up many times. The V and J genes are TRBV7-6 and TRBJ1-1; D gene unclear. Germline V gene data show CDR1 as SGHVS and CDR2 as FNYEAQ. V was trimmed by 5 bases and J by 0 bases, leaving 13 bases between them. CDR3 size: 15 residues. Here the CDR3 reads CASSPQTTMNTEAFF. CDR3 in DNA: TGTGCCAGCAGCCCACAAACTACAATGAACACTGAAGCTTTCTTT.

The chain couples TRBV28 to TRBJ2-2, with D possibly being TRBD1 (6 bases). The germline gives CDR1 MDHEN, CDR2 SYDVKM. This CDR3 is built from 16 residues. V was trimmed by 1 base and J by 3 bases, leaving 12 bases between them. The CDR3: CASSLFRGGDTGELFF. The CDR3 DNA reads TGTGCCAGCAGTTTATTCAGGGGTGGCGACACCGGGGAGCTGTTTTTT. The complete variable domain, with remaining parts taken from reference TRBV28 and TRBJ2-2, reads DVKVTQSSRYLVKRTGEKVFLECVQDMDHENMFWYRQDPGLGLRLIYFSYDVKMKEKGDIPEGYSVSREKKERFSLILESASTNQTSMYLCASSLFRGGDTGELFFGEGSRLTVL.

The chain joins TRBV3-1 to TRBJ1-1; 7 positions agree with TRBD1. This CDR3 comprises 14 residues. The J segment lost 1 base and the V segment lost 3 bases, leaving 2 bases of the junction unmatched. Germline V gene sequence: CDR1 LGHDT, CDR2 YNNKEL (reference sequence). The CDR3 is CASSHRGGNTEAFF. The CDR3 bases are TGTGCCAGCAGCCACAGGGGGGGGAACACTGAAGCTTTCTTT. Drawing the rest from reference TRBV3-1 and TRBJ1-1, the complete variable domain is DTAVSQTPKYLVTQMGNDKSIKCEQNLGHDTMYWYKQDSKKFLKIMFSYNNKELIINETVPNRFSPKSPDKAHLNLHINSLELGDSAVYFCASSHRGGNTEAFFGQGTRLTVV.